Here is one T cell receptor beta chain with its context. Its antigen is as yet unknown. This record comes from a study of cytomegalovirus exposure and HLA in healthy donors. Study in general: A prior study identified 110 million or so unique TCR beta sequences from 190 million or so T cells. Study results and limitations: Researchers catalogued approximately 160 TCR beta chains as cytomegalovirus-associated. In most subjects, TCR beta sequences reportedly gave accurate predictions of HLA-A and HLA-B alleles.

60 Vbeta and 13 Jbeta primers were used in PCR. Profiled with immunoSEQ multiplex PCR; TCRdb holds only in-frame clones, not every one. The table shows some 130,000 clones, with over 60% occurring only once. This CDR3 contains 15 residues. Germline V gene sequence: CDR1 SGHNT, CDR2 YYREEE (reference sequence). Trimming left V 0 bases short and J 1 base short, with 10 bases between. The J gene is TRBJ2-5, the V gene TRBV5-4; D unclear. The clonotype comes from a male donor in good health and CMV-seropositive. The sample taken for sequencing was PBMCs. Here the CDR3 DNA reads TGTGCCAGCAGCTTGGGTATACCCAGCCAAGAGACCCAGTACTTC. Its translation is CASSLGIPSQETQYF.